One sample yielded the 19 T cell receptor beta chains listed below, sequenced in a study of blood T cell repertoires in COVID-19. Sequenced by immunoSEQ multiplex PCR; TCRdb stores in-frame clones only, minus some. The table shows some 100,000 clones, with 88% occurring only once. Sequencing was performed on peripheral blood. These TCRs come from a middle-aged man with COVID-19, enrolled during active disease.

This clone is judged medium-sized. The chain is built from TRBV6-1 and TRBJ1-6; D might be TRBD1 (5 bases). Germline V gene sequence: CDR1 MNHNS, CDR2 SASEGT. The V end was cut by 3 bases, the J end by 5 bases, with 5 bases between. The CDR3 runs to 13 residues. The CDR3 is CASSDRDNSPLHF. The CDR3 DNA sequence: TGTGCCAGCAGTGACAGGGATAATTCACCCCTCCACTTT.

The V gene is TRBV7-4, the J gene TRBJ1-1, with D possibly being TRBD1 (5 bases). Trimming removed 0 bases at V and 1 base at J, with 12 bases between. The CDR3 has 16 residues. The germline gives CDR1 SGHVT, CDR2 SQSDAQ. Written as DNA, the CDR3 is TGTGCCAGCAGCTTAGCCCTGGGAGGGACGAACACTGAAGCTTTCTTT. Protein product: CASSLALGGTNTEAFF.

The V and J genes are TRBV6-1 and TRBJ1-2, with 7 bases lining up with TRBD1. Germline V lookup: CDR1 MNHNS, CDR2 SASEGT. The CDR3 extends over 14 amino acids. The trim removed 0 bases at V and 6 bases at J, leaving 4 bases unmatched. CDR3 nucleotide sequence: TGTGCCAGCAGTGAAGCCCAGACAGGGAATGGCTACACCTTC. Its translation is CASSEAQTGNGYTF.

The rearrangement joins TRBV2 to TRBJ1-2; 7 bases map to TRBD1. The CDR3 runs to 13 residues. V dropped 10 bases and J dropped 5; count of bases not matched to a gene: 10. The germline gives CDR1 SNHLY, CDR2 FYNNEI. The CDR3 region is CATTTGTVYGYTF. CDR3 nucleotides: TGTGCCACGACGACAGGGACCGTTTATGGCTACACCTTC.

The sample holds a few counts of this clone. The chain couples TRBV15 to TRBJ1-2, with no clear D. The length of the CDR3 is 13 residues. The V gene's germline CDR1 is LNHNV and CDR2 YYDKDF (reference sequence). Trimming shortened V by 5 bases and J by 8 bases, and 15 bases separated the two germline ends. The CDR3 coding sequence is TGTGCCACCAGCCCCCGGACGGGGAAGGGCTACACCTTC. This sequence encodes CATSPRTGKGYTF.

This clone came up once. This chain connects TRBV7-8 to TRBJ2-1; a possible D gene is TRBD1 (5 bases). CDR3 length: 15 amino acids. V lost 5 bases, J lost 2 bases, and 13 bases lay in between. Germline CDR1 reads SGHVS; CDR2 reads FQNEAQ. CDR3 sequence: CASSDRGQTYNEQFF. CDR3 nucleotide sequence: TGTGCCAGCAGCGATAGGGGCCAAACCTACAATGAGCAGTTCTTC.

The CDR3 DNA sequence: TGCAGCGTTGTGCGGAACAATGAGCAGTTCTTC. It translates to CSVVRNNEQFF. The chain carries TRBV29-1 and TRBJ2-1, with D uncertain. V shed 4 bases and J shed 5 bases, with 6 bases lying between them. The V gene's germline CDR1 is SQVTM and CDR2 ANQGSEA. This CDR3 has 11 residues.

The chain couples TRBV7-6 to TRBJ1-5; 9 bases match TRBD1. The trim removed 5 bases at V and 0 bases at J, leaving 20 bases unmatched. The CDR3 totals 21 residues. Looked up from germline, CDR1 is SGHVS and CDR2 is FNYEAQ. Written as DNA, the CDR3 is TGTGCCAGCAGCGCGGACTACAGGGGGCGCGGTATCGGGCATAGCAATCAGCCCCAGCATTTT. Translating gives CASSADYRGRGIGHSNQPQHF.

The V call is TRBV7-2, the J call TRBJ1-1, with TRBD1 identical over 9 bases. The CDR3 extends over 15 amino acids. Germline-derived CDR1 and CDR2 are SGHTA and FQGNSA. V lost 4 bases, J lost 7 bases, and 10 bases stayed unmatched. CDR3 coding DNA: TGTGCCAGCAGCTCCTCACAGGGGGCGCGCAGTGAAGCTTTCTTT. Translation: CASSSSQGARSEAFF. Full variable domain (remainder filled in from reference TRBV7-2 and TRBJ1-1): GAGVSQSPSNKVTEKGKDVELRCDPISGHTALYWYRQSLGQGLEFLIYFQGNSAPDKSGLPSDRFSAERTGGSVSTLTIQRTQQEDSAVYLCASSSSQGARSEAFFGQGTRLTVV.

This chain links TRBV6-6 with TRBJ1-2, with TRBD1 matching over 8 bases. The germline V gene encodes CDR1 MNHNY and CDR2 SVGAGI (reference sequence). J was trimmed by 4 bases and V by 6 bases; bases with no gene match: 7. The CDR3 sequence is 14 residues long. In DNA form, the CDR3 reads TGTGCCAGCAGAAACGGACAGGGAGGCTATGGCTACACCTTC. Amino acids: CASRNGQGGYGYTF.

The chain recombines TRBV15 with TRBJ2-1; maybe TRBD2 (5 bases). The CDR3 runs to 16 residues. V shed 5 bases and J shed 1 base, with 15 bases lying between them. CDR1 and CDR2 from the germline V gene are LNHNV and YYDKDF (reference sequence). As DNA, the CDR3 is TGTGCCACCAGCTCCTCTGCCGGGGTATCCTACAATGAGCAGTTCTTC. Translated, it gives CATSSSAGVSYNEQFF.

The chain uses TRBV30 and TRBJ2-6; D is undetermined. Per germline, CDR1 GTSNPN and CDR2 SVGIG (reference sequence). The CDR3 covers 13 residues. V was pared by 4 bases and J by 1 base, with 5 bases between. The CDR3 reads CAWTGSGANVLTF. The CDR3 region has the DNA TGTGCCTGGACGGGTTCTGGGGCCAACGTCCTGACTTTC.

This sequence joins TRBV7-9 and TRBJ1-2, with D uncertain. Trimming removed 1 base at V and 4 bases at J, with 10 bases between. Germline assignment: CDR1 SEHNR and CDR2 FQNEAQ (reference sequence). This CDR3 spans 14 amino acids. CDR3 protein: CASSLVDGLYGYTF. In DNA, the CDR3 is TGTGCCAGCAGCTTAGTCGACGGACTCTATGGCTACACCTTC. The full variable domain, its missing parts supplied by reference TRBV7-9 and TRBJ1-2, is DTGVSQNPRHKITKRGQNVTFRCDPISEHNRLYWYRQTLGQGPEFLTYFQNEAQLEKSRLLSDRFSAERPKGSFSTLEIQRTEQGDSAMYLCASSLVDGLYGYTFGSGTRLTVV.

The chain recombines TRBV6-1 with TRBJ1-6, with a weak D call TRBD1 (5 bases). The CDR3 loop spans 14 amino acids. CDR1 is MNHNS and CDR2 is SASEGT in the germline V gene. The V gene lost 0 bases and the J gene lost 7 bases, with 7 bases spanning the gap. The CDR3 DNA reads as TGTGCCAGCAGTGAAGCCAGGGAAAATTCACCCCTCCACTTT. Amino acids: CASSEARENSPLHF.

This chain joins TRBV12-3 or TRBV12-4 and TRBJ2-3; D ambiguous. Trimming removed 8 bases from V and 6 bases from J, with 12 bases in between. CDR3 length equals 12 residues. The CDR3 DNA reads as TGTGCCAGCGGCACCGGGTTGGATACGCAGTATTTT. Its translation is CASGTGLDTQYF.

The chain recombines TRBV5-1 with TRBJ1-2; D possibly corresponds to TRBD1 (5 bases). V was clipped by 1 base and J by 0 bases, with 7 bases between them. From germline, CDR1 is SGHRS and CDR2 YFSETQ. The CDR3 runs 14 residues. CDR3 in DNA: TGCGCCAGCAGCTTGACAGGTACTAACTATGGCTACACCTTC. It translates to CASSLTGTNYGYTF.

The rearrangement links TRBV6-5 to TRBJ2-7, with 10 nucleotides matching TRBD1. This CDR3 spans 13 amino acids. Trimming took 8 bases from V and 4 from J; bases not matched to a gene: 5. Germline V gene sequence: CDR1 MNHEY, CDR2 SVGAGI. CDR3 DNA sequence: TGTGCCAGCGGACAGGGGGTAGGGTACGAGCAGTACTTC. Protein product: CASGQGVGYEQYF.

J is TRBJ1-2 and V is TRBV6-5, with 9 positions matching TRBD1. Germline CDR1 reads MNHEY; CDR2 reads SVGAGI. The CDR3 has 15 residues. V lost 6 bases and J lost 8; bases outside the gene matches: 13. The CDR3 region has the DNA TGTGCCAGCAGGGCCTACGACAGGGGGGCTAAGGGCTACACCTTC. Protein product: CASRAYDRGAKGYTF.

The chain employs TRBV7-8 and TRBJ2-3; 7 nucleotides align to TRBD1. The germline V gene encodes CDR1 SGHVS and CDR2 FQNEAQ. V gave up 6 bases and J gave up 4 bases; unmatched junction bases: 13. The CDR3 contains 16 residues. The CDR3 spells CASSNPGQRIPDTQYF. DNA for the CDR3: TGTGCCAGCAGTAATCCGGGACAGAGAATTCCAGATACGCAGTATTTT.